This T cell receptor (beta chain) was sequenced in a study of blood T cell repertoires in COVID-19. This CDR3 is 14 amino acids long. The protocol was immunoSEQ multiplex PCR, while the TCRdb copy is restricted to in-frame clones and leaves out a portion. The profile shows fewer than 450,000 clones, 80% to 95% of them singletons. The rearrangement links TRBV21-1 to TRBJ1-5; the table's D gene call, TRBD1, was not cross checked with the DNA. TRBV21-1 is annotated as a pseudogene. The sequencing sample was made of PBMCs or T cells enriched from blood (not recorded which). The source of this sequence is a man aged 18 to 29 who had recovered from COVID-19. The CDR3 region is CASIRQAGNQPQHF. DNA of the CDR3: TGTGCCAGCATCCGACAGGCGGGCAATCAGCCCCAGCATTTT.